A single TCR beta chain is shown here with its context. Method: immunoSEQ multiplex PCR; TCRdb's copy keeps in-frame clones and lacks some. Among 110,000 or so clones listed, about nine tenths were seen once. Germline assignment: CDR1 SGHDT and CDR2 YYEEEE. Trimming took off 2 bases at V and 6 bases at J, with 12 bases between the two ends. CDR3 length equals 14 residues. The data belong to a study of control samples from healthy donors and cancer patients. The TCR comes from a human donor in good health. The donor label of this sample is uncertain. The chain carries TRBV5-6 and TRBJ2-1; tentatively, D is TRBD1 (5 bases). Sample: blood. In nucleotides, the CDR3 is TGTGCCAGCAGCTTTGGCAGGGAAGGCAATGAGCAGTTCTTC. Amino acid sequence: CASSFGREGNEQFF.